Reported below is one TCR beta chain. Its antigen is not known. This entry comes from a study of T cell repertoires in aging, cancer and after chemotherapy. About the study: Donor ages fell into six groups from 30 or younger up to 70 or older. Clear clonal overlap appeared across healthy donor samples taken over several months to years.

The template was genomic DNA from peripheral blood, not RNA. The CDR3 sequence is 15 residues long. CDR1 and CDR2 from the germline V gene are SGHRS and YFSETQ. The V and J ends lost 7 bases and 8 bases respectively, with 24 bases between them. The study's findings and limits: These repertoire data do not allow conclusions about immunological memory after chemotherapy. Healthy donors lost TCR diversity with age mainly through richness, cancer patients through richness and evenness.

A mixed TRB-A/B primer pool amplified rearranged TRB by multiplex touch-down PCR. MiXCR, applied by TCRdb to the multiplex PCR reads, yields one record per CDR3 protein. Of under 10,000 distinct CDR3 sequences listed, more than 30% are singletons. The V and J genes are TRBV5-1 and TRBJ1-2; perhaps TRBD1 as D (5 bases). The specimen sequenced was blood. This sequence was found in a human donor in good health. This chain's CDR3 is CASGLGGVAMEGYTF. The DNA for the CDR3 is TGCGCCAGCGGGTTAGGAGGGGTGGCGATGGAGGGCTACACCTTC. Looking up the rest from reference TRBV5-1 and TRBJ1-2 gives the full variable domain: KAGVTQTPRYLIKTRGQQVTLSCSPISGHRSVSWYQQTPGQGLQFLFEYFSETQRNKGNFPGRFSGRQFSNSRSEMNVSTLELGDSALYLCASGLGGVAMEGYTFGSGTRLTVV.